The 10 T cell receptor beta chains presented below share a single source sample, sequenced in a study of T cell responses to AZD1222 COVID-19 vaccine. Only in-frame clones appear in the TCRdb table, and some are missing; sequencing was by immunoSEQ multiplex PCR. The table includes 130,000 or so clones, about 88% detected once. The sequencing here drew on peripheral blood, taken on day 0 of AZD1222 vaccination. Receptors were obtained from an adult in good health.

This chain joins TRBV5-1 and TRBJ1-1; no definite D call. Germline-derived CDR1 and CDR2 are SGHRS and YFSETQ. V was cut by 1 base and J by 10 bases, with 14 bases left in between. The CDR3 sequence is 13 residues long. The CDR3, as DNA: TGCGCCAGCAGCTTGTCGCCTGAAAAAGTAGCTTTCTTT. Translation: CASSLSPEKVAFF.

The genes are TRBV9 and TRBJ2-1, with 7 bases identical to TRBD1. V lost 4 bases to trimming and J lost 2 bases; unmatched junction nucleotides: 6. Germline V CDR1 and CDR2: SGDLS, YYNGEE. There are 15 residues in the CDR3. CDR3 bases: TGTGCCAGCAGCACACAGGGGTCTCCCTACAATGAGCAGTTCTTC. The encoded protein is CASSTQGSPYNEQFF.

The CDR3, as DNA: TGTGCCAGCAGTCCCGTCGAGCTGGATAATTCACCCCTCCACTTT. Its protein is CASSPVELDNSPLHF. This rearrangement joins TRBV3-1 (or the pseudogene TRBV3-2) to TRBJ1-6; D is uncertain. Trimming shortened V by 6 bases and J by 5 bases, and 14 bases separated the two germline ends. Germline assignment: CDR1 LGHDT and CDR2 YNNKEL (reference sequence). This CDR3 has 15 amino acids.

The rearrangement uses TRBV5-1 and TRBJ1-6; D is unclear. Germline values: CDR1 SGHRS, CDR2 YFSETQ. The V gene lost 0 bases and the J gene lost 7 bases, with 8 bases spanning the gap. The CDR3 covers 14 residues. The CDR3 reads CASSLDGSNSPLHF. In nucleotides, the CDR3 is TGCGCCAGCAGCTTGGATGGCTCCAATTCACCCCTCCACTTT. Complete variable domain (other parts from reference TRBV5-1 and TRBJ1-6): KAGVTQTPRYLIKTRGQQVTLSCSPISGHRSVSWYQQTPGQGLQFLFEYFSETQRNKGNFPGRFSGRQFSNSRSEMNVSTLELGDSALYLCASSLDGSNSPLHFGNGTRLTVT.

The genes are TRBV7-9 and TRBJ2-7; D uncertain. Germline CDR1 reads SEHNR; CDR2 reads FQNEAQ (reference sequence). Trimming took off 1 base at V and 7 bases at J, with 8 bases between the two ends. This CDR3 spans 12 amino acids. CDR3 DNA: TGTGCCAGCAGCTTAGAATTTGGGGAGCAGTACTTC. This codes for CASSLEFGEQYF.

This clone showed up just once. The CDR3 reads CASSPGQGLNTEAFF. In DNA, the CDR3 is TGTGCCAGCAGCCCGGGACAGGGCTTGAACACTGAAGCTTTCTTT. The genes are TRBV7-3 and TRBJ1-1; TRBD1 aligns across 9 bases. Germline CDR1 SGHTA, CDR2 FQGTGA. The ends lost 5 bases at V and 0 bases at J; junction bases unmatched: 4. CDR3 length: 15 residues.

V and J are TRBV3-1 (or the pseudogene TRBV3-2) and TRBJ1-2, with 8 bases matching TRBD1. Germline trimming cut 4 bases from V and 7 bases from J; bases unmatched to any gene: 8. This CDR3 comprises 14 residues. Germline CDR1 and CDR2: LGHDT and YNNKEL (reference sequence). The CDR3 DNA reads as TGTGCCAGCAGCCGCCAGGGGGCGCGGGTTGGCTACACCTTC. As protein: CASSRQGARVGYTF.

The table lists this clone with a few counts. The chain has TRBV4-2 and TRBJ2-7, with 9 bases fitting TRBD2. Germline V CDR1 and CDR2: LGHNA, YNFKEQ. The trim removed 1 base at V and 6 bases at J, leaving 7 bases unmatched. This CDR3 region has 15 residues. The CDR3 DNA is TGTGCCAGCAGCCAAGGCGGGGGGGCCATATCCGAGCAGTACTTC. It is translated as CASSQGGGAISEQYF.

This sequence joins TRBV23-1 and TRBJ2-7; D gene unclear. TRBV23-1 is marked as an open reading frame, function uncertain. Deletions cut 11 bases from V and 4 bases from J, with 9 bases between. The CDR3 runs 10 residues. The CDR3 DNA follows: TGCGCCCCTAAGAGATACGAGCAGTACTTC. This sequence encodes CAPKRYEQYF.

The V call is TRBV10-3, the J call TRBJ2-3; D not certain. Germline values: CDR1 ENHRY, CDR2 SYGVKD. The CDR3 is 14 residues long. V dropped 6 bases and J dropped 2 bases, with 12 bases sitting between them. CDR3 sequence (DNA): TGTGCCATCAGCGACCGCCGTGACACAGATACGCAGTATTTT. It codes for CAISDRRDTDTQYF.